These 3 T cell receptor beta chains were all obtained from the same sample, sequenced in a study of blood T cell repertoires in COVID-19. Data came from immunoSEQ multiplex PCR; TCRdb stores just in-frame clones and leaves some out. The data contain over 130,000 clones, approximately 88% of them seen just once; the ten biggest clones take up about 28%. The sequenced sample consisted of peripheral blood. The receptors originated from a human donor in a cohort sampled during active COVID-19.

This clone has just one count. The V call is TRBV15, the J call TRBJ1-1; 7 bases align to TRBD1. Trimming took 3 bases from V and 2 from J; bases not matched to a gene: 3. CDR3 length equals 14 residues. The germline V gene encodes CDR1 LNHNV and CDR2 YYDKDF (reference sequence). The CDR3 DNA sequence: TGTGCCACCAGCAGGGCAGGGGGAAACACTGAAGCTTTCTTT. Protein sequence: CATSRAGGNTEAFF. Looking up the rest from reference TRBV15 and TRBJ1-1 gives the full variable domain: DAMVIQNPRYQVTQFGKPVTLSCSQTLNHNVMYWYQQKSSQAPKLLFHYYDKDFNNEADTPDNFQSRRPNTSFCFLDIRSPGLGDTAMYLCATSRAGGNTEAFFGQGTRLTVV.

The chain is built from TRBV27 and TRBJ1-1; maybe TRBD1 (6 bases). Trimming left V 5 bases short and J 4 bases short, with 20 bases between. Looked up from germline, CDR1 is MNHEY and CDR2 is SMNVEV (reference sequence). The CDR3 is 16 amino acids. This CDR3 reads CASSLKTGTLGTEAFF. CDR3 coding DNA: TGTGCCAGCAGTCTTAAAACCGGGACACTCGGCACTGAAGCTTTCTTT.

The CDR3 reads CASSRRTSRSTDTQYF. Here the CDR3 DNA reads TGTGCCAGCAGCCGCAGGACTAGCCGCAGCACAGATACGCAGTATTTT. The chain links TRBV7-9 to TRBJ2-3, with 8 bases lining up with TRBD2. CDR3 length: 16 residues. In germline, CDR1 is SEHNR, CDR2 FQNEAQ (reference sequence). V was pared by 5 bases and J by 0 bases, with 7 bases of the junction left unmatched.